This TCR beta chain was sequenced during a study of cytomegalovirus exposure and HLA in healthy donors. Trimming removed 8 bases from V and 9 bases from J, with 17 bases in between. CDR1 and CDR2 (germline): LGHNA, YSLEER. The CDR3 runs 13 residues. PCR involved 60 Vbeta and 13 Jbeta primers. The repertoire was sequenced with immunoSEQ multiplex PCR; TCRdb's copy has only in-frame clones and lacks some. The sample lists roughly 120,000 clones; about 80% were seen once. The rearrangement joins TRBV4-3 to TRBJ2-1; D perhaps matches TRBD2 (7 bases). This sequence was found in a man aged 30 to 45 in good health and CMV-seropositive. The source material was PBMCs. The CDR3 spells CASSWGGAAEQFF. The CDR3 DNA is TGCGCCAGCTCGTGGGGGGGGGCGGCTGAGCAGTTCTTC.